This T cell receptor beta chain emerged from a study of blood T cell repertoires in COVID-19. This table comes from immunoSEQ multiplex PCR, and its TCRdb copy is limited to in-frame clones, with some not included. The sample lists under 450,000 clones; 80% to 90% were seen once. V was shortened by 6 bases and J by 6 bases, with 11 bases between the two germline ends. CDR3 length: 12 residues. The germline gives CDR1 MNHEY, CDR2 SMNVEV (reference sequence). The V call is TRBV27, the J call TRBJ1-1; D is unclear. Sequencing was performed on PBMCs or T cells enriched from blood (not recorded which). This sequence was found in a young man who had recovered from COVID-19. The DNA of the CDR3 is TGTGCCAGCAGCCTCCCCGGGGCTGAAGCTTTCTTT. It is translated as CASSLPGAEAFF.